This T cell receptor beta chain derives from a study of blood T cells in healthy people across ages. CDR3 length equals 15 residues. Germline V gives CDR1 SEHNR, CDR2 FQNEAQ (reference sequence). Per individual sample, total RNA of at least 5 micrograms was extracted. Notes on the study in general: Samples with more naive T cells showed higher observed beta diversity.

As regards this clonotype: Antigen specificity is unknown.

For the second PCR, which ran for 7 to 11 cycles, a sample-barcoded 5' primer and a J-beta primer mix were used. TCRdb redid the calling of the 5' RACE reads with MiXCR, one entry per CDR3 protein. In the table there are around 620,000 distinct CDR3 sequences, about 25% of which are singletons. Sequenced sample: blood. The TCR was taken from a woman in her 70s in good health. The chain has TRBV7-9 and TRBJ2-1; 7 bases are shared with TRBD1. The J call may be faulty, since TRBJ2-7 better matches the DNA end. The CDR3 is CASSLVAGGLNEQYF. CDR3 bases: TGTGCCAGCAGCTTAGTGGCAGGGGGTTTGAACGAGCAGTACTTC.